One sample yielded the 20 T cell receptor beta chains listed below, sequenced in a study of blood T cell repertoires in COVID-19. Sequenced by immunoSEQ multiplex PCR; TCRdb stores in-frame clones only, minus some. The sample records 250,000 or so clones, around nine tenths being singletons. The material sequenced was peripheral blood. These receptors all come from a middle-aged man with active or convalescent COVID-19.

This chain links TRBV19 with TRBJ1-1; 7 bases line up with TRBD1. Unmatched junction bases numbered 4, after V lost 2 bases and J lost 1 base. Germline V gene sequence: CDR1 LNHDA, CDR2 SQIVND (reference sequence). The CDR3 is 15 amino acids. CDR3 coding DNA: TGTGCCAGTAGTATATCGACAGGGTGGAACACTGAAGCTTTCTTT. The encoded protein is CASSISTGWNTEAFF.

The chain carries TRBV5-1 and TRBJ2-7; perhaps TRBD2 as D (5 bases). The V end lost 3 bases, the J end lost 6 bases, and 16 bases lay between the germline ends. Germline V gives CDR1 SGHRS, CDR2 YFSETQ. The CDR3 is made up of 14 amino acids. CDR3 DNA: TGCGCCAGCAGCTACCCCCGGGAAGTCGGCGAGCAGTACTTC. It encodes CASSYPREVGEQYF.

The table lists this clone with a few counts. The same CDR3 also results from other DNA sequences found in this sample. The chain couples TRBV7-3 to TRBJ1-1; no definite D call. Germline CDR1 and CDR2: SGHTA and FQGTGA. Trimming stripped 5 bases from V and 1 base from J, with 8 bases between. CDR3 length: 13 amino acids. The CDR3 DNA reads TGTGCCAGCAGCCTCCTCGGGAACACTGAAGCTTTCTTT. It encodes CASSLLGNTEAFF.

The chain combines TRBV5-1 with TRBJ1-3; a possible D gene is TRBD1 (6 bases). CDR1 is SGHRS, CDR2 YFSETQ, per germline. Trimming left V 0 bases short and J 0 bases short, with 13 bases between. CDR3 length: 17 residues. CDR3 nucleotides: TGCGCCAGCAGCTTGGTTGGACAGACAAGCTCTGGAAACACCATATATTTT. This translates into CASSLVGQTSSGNTIYF.

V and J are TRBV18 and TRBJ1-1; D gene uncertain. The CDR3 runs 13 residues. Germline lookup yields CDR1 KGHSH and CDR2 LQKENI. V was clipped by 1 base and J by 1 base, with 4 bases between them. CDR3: CASSPRQNTEAFF. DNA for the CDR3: TGTGCCAGCTCACCACGACAGAACACTGAAGCTTTCTTT.

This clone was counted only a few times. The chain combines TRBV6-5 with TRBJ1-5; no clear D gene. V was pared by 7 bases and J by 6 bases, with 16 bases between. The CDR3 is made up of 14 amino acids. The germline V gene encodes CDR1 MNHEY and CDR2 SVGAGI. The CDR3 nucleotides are TGTGCCAGCACCCAACACGGGAGTGCTCAGCCCCAGCATTTT. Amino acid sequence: CASTQHGSAQPQHF.

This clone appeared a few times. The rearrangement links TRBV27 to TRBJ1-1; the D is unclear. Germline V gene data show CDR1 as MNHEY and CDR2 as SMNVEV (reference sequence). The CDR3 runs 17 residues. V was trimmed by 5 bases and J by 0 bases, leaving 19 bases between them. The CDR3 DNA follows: TGTGCCAGCAGTCCTCTCACCCCCGGAGGTATGAACACTGAAGCTTTCTTT. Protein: CASSPLTPGGMNTEAFF.

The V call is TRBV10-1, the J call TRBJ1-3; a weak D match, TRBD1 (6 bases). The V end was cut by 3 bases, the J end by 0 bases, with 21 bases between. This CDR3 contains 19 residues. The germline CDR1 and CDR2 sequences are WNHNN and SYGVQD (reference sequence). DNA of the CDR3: TGCGCCAGCAGTGACCGCCGGGACACCGTGCTTTTCTCTGGAAACACCATATATTTT. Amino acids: CASSDRRDTVLFSGNTIYF.

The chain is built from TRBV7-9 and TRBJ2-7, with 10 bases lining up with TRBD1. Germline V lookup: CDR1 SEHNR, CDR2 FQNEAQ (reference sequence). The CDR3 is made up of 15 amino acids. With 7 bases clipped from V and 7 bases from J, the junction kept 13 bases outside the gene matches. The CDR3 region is CASTSSGTGAGEQYF. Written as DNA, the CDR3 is TGTGCCAGCACCTCTTCCGGGACAGGGGCCGGGGAGCAGTACTTC.

The chain's CDR3 is CASSSDSGAVGGYTF. The CDR3 nucleotides read TGTGCCAGCAGTTCGGATTCAGGGGCGGTCGGGGGCTACACCTTC. The chain is built from TRBV28 and TRBJ1-2; D perhaps matches TRBD1 (6 bases). Per germline, CDR1 MDHEN and CDR2 SYDVKM. V was clipped by 4 bases and J by 8 bases, with 20 bases between them. The CDR3 consists of 15 residues.

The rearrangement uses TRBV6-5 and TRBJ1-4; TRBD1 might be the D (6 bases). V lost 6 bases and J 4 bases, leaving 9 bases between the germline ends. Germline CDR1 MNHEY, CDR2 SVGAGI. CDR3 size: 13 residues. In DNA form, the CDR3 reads TGTGCCAGCAGCCTCAGGGGTAATGAAAAACTGTTTTTT. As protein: CASSLRGNEKLFF.

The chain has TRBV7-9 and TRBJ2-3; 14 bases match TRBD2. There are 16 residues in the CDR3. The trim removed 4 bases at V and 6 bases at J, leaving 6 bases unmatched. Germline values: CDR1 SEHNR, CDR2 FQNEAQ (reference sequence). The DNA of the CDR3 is TGTGCCAGCAGCTACTGGACTAGCGGGGGGACGGATACGCAGTATTTT. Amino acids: CASSYWTSGGTDTQYF.

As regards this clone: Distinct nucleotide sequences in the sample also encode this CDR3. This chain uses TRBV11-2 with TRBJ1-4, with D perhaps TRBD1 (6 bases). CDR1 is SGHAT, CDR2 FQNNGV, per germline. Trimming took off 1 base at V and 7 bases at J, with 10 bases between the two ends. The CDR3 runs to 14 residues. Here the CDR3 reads CASSLGQGGEKLFF. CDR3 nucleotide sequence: TGTGCCAGCAGCTTAGGACAAGGGGGTGAAAAACTGTTTTTT.

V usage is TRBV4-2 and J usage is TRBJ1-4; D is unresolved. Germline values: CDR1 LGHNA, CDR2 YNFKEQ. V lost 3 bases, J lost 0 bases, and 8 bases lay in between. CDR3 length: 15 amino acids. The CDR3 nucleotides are TGTGCCAGCAGCCATGGGCAGACAACTAATGAAAAACTGTTTTTT. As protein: CASSHGQTTNEKLFF.

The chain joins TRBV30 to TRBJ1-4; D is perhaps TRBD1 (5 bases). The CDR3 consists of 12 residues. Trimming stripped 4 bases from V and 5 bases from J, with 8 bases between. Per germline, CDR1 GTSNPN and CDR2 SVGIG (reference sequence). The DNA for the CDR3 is TGTGCCTGGACAGGGATGAATGAAAAACTGTTTTTT. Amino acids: CAWTGMNEKLFF.

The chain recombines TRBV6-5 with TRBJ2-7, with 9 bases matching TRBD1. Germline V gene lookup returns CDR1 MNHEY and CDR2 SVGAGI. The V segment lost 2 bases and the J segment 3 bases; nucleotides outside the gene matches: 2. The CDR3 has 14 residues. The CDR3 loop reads CASSYVDRGYEQYF. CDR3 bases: TGTGCCAGCAGTTACGTGGACAGGGGCTACGAGCAGTACTTC.

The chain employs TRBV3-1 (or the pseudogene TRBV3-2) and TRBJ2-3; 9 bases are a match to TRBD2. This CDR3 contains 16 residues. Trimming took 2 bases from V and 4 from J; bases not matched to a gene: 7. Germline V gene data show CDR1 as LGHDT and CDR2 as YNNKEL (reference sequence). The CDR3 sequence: CASSQLAGLKSDTQYF. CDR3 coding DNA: TGTGCCAGCAGCCAACTAGCGGGGTTGAAATCAGATACGCAGTATTTT.

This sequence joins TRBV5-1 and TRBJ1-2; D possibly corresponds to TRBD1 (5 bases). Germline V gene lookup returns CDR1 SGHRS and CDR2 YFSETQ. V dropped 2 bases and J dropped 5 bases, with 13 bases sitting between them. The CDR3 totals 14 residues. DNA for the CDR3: TGCGCCAGCAGCTTCAGGGCCGACCCGTATGGCTACACCTTC. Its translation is CASSFRADPYGYTF.

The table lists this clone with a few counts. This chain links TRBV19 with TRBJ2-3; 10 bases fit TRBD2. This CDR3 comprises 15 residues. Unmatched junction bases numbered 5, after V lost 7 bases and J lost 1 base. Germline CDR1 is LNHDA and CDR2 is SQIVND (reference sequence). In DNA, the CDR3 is TGTGCCAGTACCTTAGGGACTAGCGGCACAGATACGCAGTATTTT. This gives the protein CASTLGTSGTDTQYF.

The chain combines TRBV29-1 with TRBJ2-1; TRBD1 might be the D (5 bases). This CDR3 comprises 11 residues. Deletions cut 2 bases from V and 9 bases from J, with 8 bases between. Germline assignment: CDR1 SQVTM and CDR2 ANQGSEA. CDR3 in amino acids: CSVERQIEQFF. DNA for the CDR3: TGCAGCGTTGAAAGACAGATTGAGCAGTTCTTC.